The rows below give T cell receptor beta chains drawn from one sample of a study of blood T cell repertoires in COVID-19. Repertoires were generated with immunoSEQ multiplex PCR, while TCRdb's copy carries only in-frame clones and drops some. The top ten hold 4% to 5.5% of the sample, which has roughly 99,000 clones, more than 70% seen once. The sample consisted of peripheral blood. These receptors were taken from a human donor in a cohort sampled during active COVID-19. Each CDR3 is given without its conserved first and last residue. Where a row states a size, it is once, few, many or the class of an expanded clone; other rows omit it.

CDR3 protein: ASSRGTGVYNEQF
V gene: TRBV4-1
clone size: .

CDR3 protein: AWSLRY
V gene: TRBV30
clone size: .

CDR3 protein: ASSQDRQGIHGYT
V gene: TRBV14
clone size: .

CDR3 protein: SVEDEAGGRRIRF
V gene: TRBV29-1
clone size: .

CDR3 protein: ASSLGTSGSREQY
V gene: TRBV3-1/TRBV3-2
clone size: .

CDR3 protein: ASSLFQGQEYPH
V gene: TRBV28
clone size: .

CDR3 protein: ASSMSGASYNEQF
V gene: TRBV6-5
clone size: .

CDR3 protein: ATSDFGLAGGHNEQF
V gene: TRBV24-1
clone size: .

CDR3 protein: ASSISGSLSYNEQF
V gene: TRBV9
clone size: .

CDR3 protein: ASNPGARSYNEQF
V gene: TRBV5-1
clone size: .

CDR3 protein: ASSPGWGTTDTQY
V gene: TRBV7-2
clone size: .

CDR3 protein: ASSQGLAGVGSYNEQF
V gene: TRBV19
clone size: .

CDR3 protein: ASSRRQLWEETQY
V gene: TRBV24-1
clone size: few

CDR3 protein: ASSYFPWTSGNNEQF
V gene: TRBV6-2/TRBV6-3
clone size: .

CDR3 protein: ASSIGQPEKLF
V gene: TRBV19
clone size: .

CDR3 protein: ATRDSSSTDTQY
V gene: TRBV19
clone size: .

CDR3 protein: ASSQDRGGYNEQF
V gene: TRBV7-2
clone size: .

CDR3 protein: ASSIFEWGLAVETQF
V gene: TRBV19
clone size: .

CDR3 protein: ASPQGF
V gene: TRBV28
clone size: .

CDR3 protein: ASSVGGEVTEAF
V gene: TRBV9
clone size: .

CDR3 protein: ASSLKGGRAYNEQF
V gene: TRBV7-2
clone size: few

CDR3 protein: ASSFQGGTEAF
V gene: TRBV5-4
clone size: .

CDR3 protein: ASSPLAGEYNEQF
V gene: TRBV7-3
clone size: .

CDR3 protein: ASRGREGPGTQY
V gene: TRBV6-5
clone size: .

CDR3 protein: ASSRDYGNEQF
V gene: TRBV6-4
clone size: .

CDR3 protein: ASKAQGGGAGNQPQH
V gene: TRBV19
clone size: .

CDR3 protein: SASPRTSGSRQETQY
V gene: TRBV20-1
clone size: once

CDR3 protein: ASRLVVGTDTQY
V gene: TRBV7-2
clone size: few

CDR3 protein: ASSLRVPDVAGRNTEAF
V gene: TRBV7-2
clone size: .

CDR3 protein: ASSIRDNYGYT
V gene: TRBV5-4
clone size: .

CDR3 protein: AWSVPGWAGYEQY
V gene: TRBV30
clone size: few

CDR3 protein: ASSQRRSQETQY
V gene: TRBV18
clone size: once

CDR3 protein: ASSYRATNEKLF
V gene: TRBV19
clone size: .

CDR3 protein: ATSPQDGGEQY
V gene: TRBV6-4
clone size: .

CDR3 protein: ASSLAGVRETQY
V gene: TRBV11-1
clone size: once

CDR3 protein: ASSEALSGIETQY
V gene: TRBV2
clone size: .

CDR3 protein: ASRGQGKNEQF
V gene: TRBV5-1
clone size: few

CDR3 protein: ASSAGSSEQY
V gene: TRBV5-1
clone size: few

CDR3 protein: ASSLGQGGEQY
V gene: TRBV5-1
clone size: .

CDR3 protein: ASSDRGGNEQF
V gene: TRBV2
clone size: .

CDR3 protein: ASSSQGNTEAF
V gene: TRBV27
clone size: few

CDR3 protein: ASSQGQGGSSGNTIY
V gene: TRBV4-3
clone size: .

CDR3 protein: ASSPGTGSGEAF
V gene: TRBV7-3
clone size: medium-sized

CDR3 protein: ASSQGATGVNTEAF
V gene: TRBV4-3
clone size: .

CDR3 protein: ASSLLQGLGNEQF
V gene: TRBV7-2
clone size: .

CDR3 protein: ASSTQGQLSNQPQH
V gene: TRBV27
clone size: .

CDR3 protein: ASSLTGGAAGELF
V gene: TRBV7-2
clone size: .

CDR3 protein: ASSLASGRRDTDTQY
V gene: TRBV7-2
clone size: .

CDR3 protein: ASSSAGKTYEQY
V gene: TRBV19
clone size: .

CDR3 protein: ASSSLTGELF
V gene: TRBV7-2
clone size: .

CDR3 protein: ASSYSTSGSYNEQF
V gene: TRBV6-5
clone size: many

CDR3 protein: ASGQTGNQPQH
V gene: TRBV7-9
clone size: .

CDR3 protein: ASKLARSTDTQY
V gene: TRBV7-2
clone size: .

CDR3 protein: ASSLGGTGENTIY
V gene: TRBV5-1
clone size: .

CDR3 protein: ASSPGQGGETQY
V gene: TRBV4-3
clone size: .

CDR3 protein: ASSETGGTSQF
V gene: TRBV25-1
clone size: .

CDR3 protein: ATRTDTEAF
V gene: TRBV3-1/TRBV3-2
clone size: .

CDR3 protein: ASSLGAGDTEAF
V gene: TRBV7-2
clone size: once

CDR3 protein: ASSQSVSQGSPYSNQPQH
V gene: TRBV23-1
clone size: .